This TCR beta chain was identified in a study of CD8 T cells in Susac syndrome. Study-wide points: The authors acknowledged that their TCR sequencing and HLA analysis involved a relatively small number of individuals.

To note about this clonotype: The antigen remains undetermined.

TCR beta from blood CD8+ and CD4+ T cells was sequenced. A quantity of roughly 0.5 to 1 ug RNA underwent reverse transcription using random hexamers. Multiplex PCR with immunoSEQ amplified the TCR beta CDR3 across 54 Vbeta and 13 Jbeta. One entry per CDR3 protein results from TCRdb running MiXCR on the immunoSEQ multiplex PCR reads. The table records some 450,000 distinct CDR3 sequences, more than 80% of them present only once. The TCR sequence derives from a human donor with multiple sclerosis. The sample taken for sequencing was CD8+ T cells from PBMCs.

CDR3 loop: CASSLSMGRAIQYF. The CDR3 DNA sequence: TGTGCCAGCAGCTTATCCATGGGAAGGGCCATTCAGTACTTC. V gene TRBV7-9 combines with J gene TRBJ2-4, with D uncertain. From germline, CDR1 is SEHNR and CDR2 FQNEAQ (reference sequence). This CDR3 contains 14 residues. With 2 bases removed from V and 9 bases from J, the gap between germline ends came to 14 bases.